Below, 10 T cell receptor beta chains from the same sample are listed, as sequenced in a study of tumor and adjacent non-tumor tissue in lung cancer. The template was RNA from unsorted bulk tissue. The library came from three nested PCR rounds adapted from ARM-PCR protocols. TCRdb re-called the multiplex PCR reads through MiXCR, storing one row per CDR3 protein. The profile covers approximately 70,000 distinct CDR3 sequences, with around 78% appearing a single time and about 28% taken by the ten largest. The source material was lung tumor tissue. The source of these receptors is a man aged 55 to 70 with non-small cell lung cancer.

This clonotype was detected only a few times. This chain joins TRBV20-1 and TRBJ2-3; the D is unclear. The end of the DNA is better explained by TRBJ1-5, so the J call may be wrong. The germline V gene encodes CDR1 DFQATT and CDR2 SNEGSKA (reference sequence). This CDR3 is 15 amino acids long. CDR3 DNA sequence: TGCAGTGCTAGCAATAGCGGGAGTGAAACAGATACGCAGCATTTT. It is translated as CSASNSGSETDTQHF.

A word on this clonotype: No conserved phenylalanine or tryptophan is present at the end of the CDR3, so a read error is the likely explanation. The chain is built from TRBV11-3 and TRBJ2-5; TRBD2 aligns across 9 bases. J was trimmed by 5 bases and V by 10 bases; bases with no gene match: 11. There are 14 residues in the CDR3. Germline V gives CDR1 SGHNT, CDR2 YENEEA. This CDR3 reads CANSPSGAGETQYL. The CDR3 region has the DNA TGTGCCAATAGCCCTAGCGGGGCCGGGGAGACCCAGTACTTA.

This clonotype was observed a single time. The junction and the germline gene differ at one end; a read error may be behind it. The rearrangement uses TRBV29-1 and TRBJ2-5; D call uncertain. The CDR3 covers 13 residues. Germline values: CDR1 SQVTM, CDR2 ANQGSEA. CDR3 amino acids: CNVSDRYQETQHF. As DNA, the CDR3 is TGCAACGTTTCGGACCGGTACCAAGAGACCCAGCACTTC.

Turning to this clonotype: One junction end does not reproduce the germline sequence, and a read error may be involved. V is TRBV28 and J is TRBJ1-4; D is undetermined. CDR1 is MDHEN, CDR2 SYDVKM, per germline. This CDR3 has 15 residues. The CDR3 nucleotides are TGTGCCAGCTGTTTATCTTTCCTGCGAAATGAAAAACTGTTTTTT. This codes for CASCLSFLRNEKLFF.

There are many counts of this clonotype. CDR3 bases: TGTGCCACAACCTCCCCCCCTAATGAAAAACTGTTTTTT. It translates to CATTSPPNEKLFF. The gene calls are TRBV6-1 and TRBJ1-4, with no clear D. Germline CDR1 is MNHNS and CDR2 is SASEGT. The germline V and J ends were trimmed by 10 bases and 3 bases, with 12 bases remaining between them. This CDR3 is 13 amino acids long.

V gene TRBV29-1 combines with J gene TRBJ2-1; 8 bases align to TRBD2. Looked up from germline, CDR1 is SQVTM and CDR2 is ANQGSEA. Trimming removed 8 bases from V and 4 bases from J; junction bases left unmatched: 16. The CDR3 runs to 16 residues. CDR3 region: CSIRSMLAGDYNEQFF. The CDR3 coding sequence is TGCAGCATTAGGTCCATGCTAGCGGGCGATTACAATGAGCAGTTCTTC.

Regarding this clonotype: Germline is not matched at one junction end, which may reflect a read error. This chain joins TRBV6-5 and TRBJ1-3; no firm D call. The CDR3 length is 15 residues. Germline assignment: CDR1 MNHEY and CDR2 SVGAGI. The CDR3 coding sequence is TGTACCAGCAGTTACTTCAGAAGATCTGGAAACACCATATATTTT. The encoded protein is CTSSYFRRSGNTIYF.

About this clonotype: A read error may produce the germline difference seen at one junction end. CDR3 residues: CSVYGEVSSYERYF. The CDR3 nucleotides are TGCAGCGTCTACGGGGAAGTATCTTCCTATGAGCGGTACTTC. V gene TRBV29-1 combines with J gene TRBJ2-7, with a weak D call TRBD2 (5 bases). The CDR3 is made up of 14 amino acids. Germline assignment: CDR1 SQVTM and CDR2 ANQGSEA.

This clonotype appeared many times. V is TRBV20-1 and J is TRBJ2-5; D may be TRBD1 (6 bases). CDR3 size: 12 residues. Between the trimmed V and J ends, which lost 3 bases and 5 bases, there was a span of 10 bases. Germline V gene sequence: CDR1 DFQATT, CDR2 SNEGSKA (reference sequence). The DNA of the CDR3 is TGCAGTGCTAGTTGGGGGCGGGAGACCCAGTACTTC. This encodes CSASWGRETQYF.

As regards this clonotype: The junction shows a germline mismatch at one end, possibly a read error. This sequence joins TRBV12-3 or TRBV12-4 and TRBJ2-1; D gene unclear. The CDR3 loop spans 16 amino acids. CDR3 protein: CASTSSESGSYNEQLF. Here the CDR3 DNA reads TGTGCCAGCACCTCCAGCGAGAGTGGCTCCTACAATGAGCAGTTATTC.